One sample yielded the 14 T cell receptor beta chains listed below, sequenced in a study of monozygotic twins with inflammatory bowel disease. One entry per CDR3 protein, without DNA, is what TCRdb gives after re-calling the 5' RACE reads. There are some 450,000 distinct CDR3 sequences in the sample, with 2.4% held by the top ten. Sequencing used blood. The source is a human donor with ulcerative colitis or Crohn's disease, or a healthy co-twin of an affected twin (not recorded which).

The chain has TRBV20-1 and TRBJ1-1; TCRdb designates TRBD1, a call that cannot be tested without DNA. The CDR3 spans 14 residues. In germline, CDR1 is DFQATT, CDR2 SNEGSKA (reference sequence). CDR3 sequence reads: CSALIGGGGTEAFF.

This chain connects TRBV5-1 to TRBJ2-7; TCRdb gives TRBD2 as the D gene, but with no DNA this cannot be confirmed. Germline V gene data show CDR1 as SGHRS and CDR2 as YFSETQ. CDR3 length: 15 amino acids. The CDR3 here is CASSLGTSGVREQYF. Looking up the rest from reference TRBV5-1 and TRBJ2-7 gives the full variable domain: KAGVTQTPRYLIKTRGQQVTLSCSPISGHRSVSWYQQTPGQGLQFLFEYFSETQRNKGNFPGRFSGRQFSNSRSEMNVSTLELGDSALYLCASSLGTSGVREQYFGPGTRLTVT.

The V call is TRBV5-6, the J call TRBJ2-3; TCRdb names TRBD1, which stays unverified in the absence of DNA. CDR1 SGHDT and CDR2 YYEEEE come from the germline V gene. CDR3 length: 18 residues. CDR3 sequence reads: CASSPRYLTGPLTDTQYF.

The rearrangement links TRBV7-3 to TRBJ2-7; without DNA, the TCRdb call of TRBD1 cannot be checked. Germline V gene data show CDR1 as SGHTA and CDR2 as FQGTGA. This CDR3 spans 13 amino acids. This CDR3 reads CASRYTGAYEQYF.

The chain is built from TRBV12-3 or TRBV12-4 and TRBJ1-1; no DNA is available, so the TRBD1 call from TCRdb remains unchecked. This CDR3 has 13 residues. The CDR3 is CASSLPQGAEAFF.

The chain joins TRBV28 to TRBJ2-7; TCRdb selects TRBD1, and the lack of DNA leaves this call unchecked. From germline, CDR1 is MDHEN and CDR2 SYDVKM. The CDR3 consists of 15 residues. Here the CDR3 reads CASTLEGQGAKEQYF.

The chain carries TRBV7-6 and TRBJ1-5; the D gene TCRdb calls, TRBD1, cannot be checked with no DNA. The CDR3 runs 13 residues. Germline lookup yields CDR1 SGHVS and CDR2 FNYEAQ. The CDR3 region is CASSLEFTGPQHF.

The CDR3 sequence is CASSVEGRGEAFF. The chain employs TRBV9 and TRBJ1-1; checking the TCRdb D call of TRBD1 is not possible without DNA. CDR1 and CDR2 from the germline V gene are SGDLS and YYNGEE. CDR3 length: 13 residues.

The rearrangement uses TRBV28 and TRBJ2-4; the D call from TCRdb, TRBD1, cannot be confirmed without DNA. Germline-derived CDR1 and CDR2 are MDHEN and SYDVKM. This CDR3 is built from 13 residues. The CDR3 reads CASSFSGLDLQYF. The variable domain in full, completed from reference TRBV28 and TRBJ2-4, reads DVKVTQSSRYLVKRTGEKVFLECVQDMDHENMFWYRQDPGLGLRLIYFSYDVKMKEKGDIPEGYSVSREKKERFSLILESASTNQTSMYLCASSFSGLDLQYFGAGTRLSVL.

The V gene is TRBV20-1, the J gene TRBJ1-5; TCRdb selects TRBD1, and the lack of DNA leaves this call unchecked. From germline, CDR1 is DFQATT and CDR2 SNEGSKA (reference sequence). CDR3 size: 15 residues. The CDR3 region is CSATRQADSNQPQHF.

The V gene is TRBV15, the J gene TRBJ2-4; TCRdb designates TRBD1, a call that cannot be tested without DNA. The CDR3 sequence is 15 residues long. The V gene's germline CDR1 is LNHNV and CDR2 YYDKDF (reference sequence). CDR3 in amino acids: CATSRESGGVDIQYF.

The chain links TRBV4-2 to TRBJ2-7; no DNA is available, so the TRBD2 call from TCRdb remains unchecked. The germline CDR1 and CDR2 sequences are LGHNA and YNFKEQ. CDR3 length: 17 amino acids. The CDR3: CASSQAPGLAVSYEQYF.

The J gene is TRBJ1-5, the V gene TRBV6-6; TCRdb picks TRBD1, but there is no DNA to check that call. In germline, CDR1 is MNHNY, CDR2 SVGAGI (reference sequence). The CDR3 contains 13 residues. CDR3 in amino acids: CAGRGGGNQPQHF.

The V call is TRBV5-1, the J call TRBJ2-5; the TCRdb call, TRBD1, lacks DNA for checking. Germline CDR1 is SGHRS and CDR2 is YFSETQ. This CDR3 has 16 amino acids. The CDR3 reads CASSLDRATGLETQYF. The entire variable domain, with the rest obtained from reference TRBV5-1 and TRBJ2-5, is as follows: KAGVTQTPRYLIKTRGQQVTLSCSPISGHRSVSWYQQTPGQGLQFLFEYFSETQRNKGNFPGRFSGRQFSNSRSEMNVSTLELGDSALYLCASSLDRATGLETQYFGPGTRLLVL.